This TCR beta chain was recorded in a study of technical replicates of blood from a handful of donors. CDR3 size: 15 residues. CDR1 is MRHNA, CDR2 SNTAGT, per germline. Trimming removed 3 bases from V and 5 bases from J; junction bases left unmatched: 3. Clones were sequenced by immunoSEQ multiplex PCR, and TCRdb holds only the in-frame ones, with some missing. The sample consists of about 83,000 clones, 85% to 95% of them appearing once. V and J are TRBV6-4 and TRBJ2-1, with 11 bases aligning to TRBD2. The origin of this receptor is a human donor in good health. Sequenced: T cells isolated from PBMCs. CDR3 loop: CASSEGLAANNEQFF. The CDR3 region has the DNA TGTGCCAGCAGTGAGGGACTAGCGGCGAACAATGAGCAGTTCTTC.